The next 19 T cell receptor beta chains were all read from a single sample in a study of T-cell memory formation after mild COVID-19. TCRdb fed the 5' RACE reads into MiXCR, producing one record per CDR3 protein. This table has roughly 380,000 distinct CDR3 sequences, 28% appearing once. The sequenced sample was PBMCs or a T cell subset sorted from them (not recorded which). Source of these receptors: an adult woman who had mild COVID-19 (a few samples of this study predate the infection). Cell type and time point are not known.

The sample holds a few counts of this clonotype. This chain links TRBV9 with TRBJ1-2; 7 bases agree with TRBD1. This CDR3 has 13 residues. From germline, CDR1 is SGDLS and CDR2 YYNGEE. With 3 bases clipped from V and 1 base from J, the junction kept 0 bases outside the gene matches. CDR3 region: CASSAGGNYGYTF. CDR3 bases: TGTGCCAGCAGCGCAGGGGGTAACTATGGCTACACCTTC.

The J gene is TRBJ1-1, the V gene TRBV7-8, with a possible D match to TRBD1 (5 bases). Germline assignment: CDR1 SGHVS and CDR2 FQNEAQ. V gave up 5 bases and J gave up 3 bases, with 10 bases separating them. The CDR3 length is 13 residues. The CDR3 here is CASSQSGDTEAFF. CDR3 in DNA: TGTGCCAGCAGCCAATCGGGGGACACTGAAGCTTTCTTT.

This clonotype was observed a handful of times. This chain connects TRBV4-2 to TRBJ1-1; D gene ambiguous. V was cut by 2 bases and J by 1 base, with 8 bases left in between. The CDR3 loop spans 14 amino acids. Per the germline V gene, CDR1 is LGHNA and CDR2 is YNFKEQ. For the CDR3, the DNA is TGTGCCAGCAGCCAATATCAGGAGAACACTGAAGCTTTCTTT. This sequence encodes CASSQYQENTEAFF.

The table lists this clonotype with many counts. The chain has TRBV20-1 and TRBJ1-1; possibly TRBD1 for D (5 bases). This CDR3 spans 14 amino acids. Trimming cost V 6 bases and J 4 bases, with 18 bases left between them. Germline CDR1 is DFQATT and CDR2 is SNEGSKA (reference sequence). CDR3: CSARPPNGGTEAFF. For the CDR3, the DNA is TGCAGTGCAAGACCTCCGAACGGGGGCACTGAAGCTTTCTTT.

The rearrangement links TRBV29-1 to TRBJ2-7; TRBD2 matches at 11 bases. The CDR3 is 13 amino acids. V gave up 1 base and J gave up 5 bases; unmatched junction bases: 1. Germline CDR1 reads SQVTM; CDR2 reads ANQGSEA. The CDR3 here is CSVEGLAGNEQYF. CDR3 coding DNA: TGCAGCGTTGAAGGACTAGCGGGAAACGAGCAGTACTTC.

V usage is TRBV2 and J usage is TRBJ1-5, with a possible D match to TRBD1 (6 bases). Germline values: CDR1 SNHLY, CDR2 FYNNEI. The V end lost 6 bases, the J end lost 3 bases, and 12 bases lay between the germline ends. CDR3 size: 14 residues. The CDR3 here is CASRKDRYNQPQHF. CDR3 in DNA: TGTGCCAGCAGGAAGGACAGATACAATCAGCCCCAGCATTTT.

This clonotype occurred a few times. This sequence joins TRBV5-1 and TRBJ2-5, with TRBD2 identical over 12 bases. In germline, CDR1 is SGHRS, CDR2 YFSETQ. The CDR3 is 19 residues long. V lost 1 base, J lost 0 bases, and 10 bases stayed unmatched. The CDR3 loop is CASSLWGTSGGPNQETQYF. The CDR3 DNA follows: TGCGCCAGCAGCTTGTGGGGCACTAGCGGGGGGCCGAACCAAGAGACCCAGTACTTC.

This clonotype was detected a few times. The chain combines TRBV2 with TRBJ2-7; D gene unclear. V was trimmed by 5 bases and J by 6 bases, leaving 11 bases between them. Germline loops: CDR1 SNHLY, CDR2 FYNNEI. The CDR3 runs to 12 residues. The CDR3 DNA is TGTGCCAGCAGTCTTGGAGCGAGCGAGCAGTACTTC. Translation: CASSLGASEQYF.

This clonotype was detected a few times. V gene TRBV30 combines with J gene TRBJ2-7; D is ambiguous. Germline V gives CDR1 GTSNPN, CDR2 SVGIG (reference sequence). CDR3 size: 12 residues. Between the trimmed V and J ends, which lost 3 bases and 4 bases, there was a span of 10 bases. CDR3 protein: CAWRTLAYEQYF. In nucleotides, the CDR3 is TGTGCCTGGAGGACTTTGGCGTACGAGCAGTACTTC. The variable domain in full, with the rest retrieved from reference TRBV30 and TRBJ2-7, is SQTIHQWPATLVQPVGSPLSLECTVEGTSNPNLYWYRQAAGRGLQLLFYSVGIGQISSEVPQNLSASRPQDRQFILSSKKLLLSDSGFYLCAWRTLAYEQYFGPGTRLTVT.

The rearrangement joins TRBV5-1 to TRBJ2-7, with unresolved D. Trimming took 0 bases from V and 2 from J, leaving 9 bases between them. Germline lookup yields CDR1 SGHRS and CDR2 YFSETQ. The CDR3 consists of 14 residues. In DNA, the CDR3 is TGCGCCAGCAGCTTGGAGGCAGGACCCTACGAGCAGTACTTC. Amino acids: CASSLEAGPYEQYF.

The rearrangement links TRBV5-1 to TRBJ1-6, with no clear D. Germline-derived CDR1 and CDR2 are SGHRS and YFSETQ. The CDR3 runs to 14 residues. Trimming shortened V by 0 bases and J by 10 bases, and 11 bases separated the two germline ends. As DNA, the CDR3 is TGCGCCAGCAGCTTGGGAGGGTTAGAATCACCCCTCCACTTT. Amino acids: CASSLGGLESPLHF.

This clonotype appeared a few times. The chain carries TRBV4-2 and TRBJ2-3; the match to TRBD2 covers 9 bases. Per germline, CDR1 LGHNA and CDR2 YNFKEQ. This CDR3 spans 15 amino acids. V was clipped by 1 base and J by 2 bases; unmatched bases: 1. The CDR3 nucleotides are TGTGCCAGCAGCCAAGGGACTAGCGCCACAGATACGCAGTATTTT. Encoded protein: CASSQGTSATDTQYF.

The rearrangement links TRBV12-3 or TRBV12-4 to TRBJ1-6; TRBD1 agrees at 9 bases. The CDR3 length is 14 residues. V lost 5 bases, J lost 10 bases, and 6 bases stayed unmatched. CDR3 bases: TGTGCCAGCAGTCCCGGGACAGGGTACTCACCCCTCCACTTT. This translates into CASSPGTGYSPLHF.

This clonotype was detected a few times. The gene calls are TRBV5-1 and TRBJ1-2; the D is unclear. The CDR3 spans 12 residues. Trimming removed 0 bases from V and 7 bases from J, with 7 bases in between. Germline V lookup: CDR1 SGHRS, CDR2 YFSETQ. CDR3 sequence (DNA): TGCGCCAGCAGCTTGGCTGACGGTGGCTACACCTTC. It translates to CASSLADGGYTF. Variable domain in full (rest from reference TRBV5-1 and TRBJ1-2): KAGVTQTPRYLIKTRGQQVTLSCSPISGHRSVSWYQQTPGQGLQFLFEYFSETQRNKGNFPGRFSGRQFSNSRSEMNVSTLELGDSALYLCASSLADGGYTFGSGTRLTVV.

CDR3 protein: CASSPSQNEKLFF. CDR3 DNA sequence: TGCGCCAGCAGCCCTTCCCAAAATGAAAAACTGTTTTTT. The rearrangement joins TRBV5-1 to TRBJ1-4, with D unresolved. Trimming removed 4 bases from V and 5 bases from J, with 9 bases in between. Germline loops: CDR1 SGHRS, CDR2 YFSETQ. The length of the CDR3 is 13 residues. The full variable domain, rest sourced from reference TRBV5-1 and TRBJ1-4, is KAGVTQTPRYLIKTRGQQVTLSCSPISGHRSVSWYQQTPGQGLQFLFEYFSETQRNKGNFPGRFSGRQFSNSRSEMNVSTLELGDSALYLCASSPSQNEKLFFGSGTQLSVL.

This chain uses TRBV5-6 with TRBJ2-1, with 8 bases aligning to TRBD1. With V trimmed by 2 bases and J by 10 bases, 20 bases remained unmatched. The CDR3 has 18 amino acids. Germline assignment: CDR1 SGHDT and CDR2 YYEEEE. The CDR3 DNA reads TGTGCCAGCAGCTTCGGTAGTGGTTGGACAGGGACCGATATGGAGCAGTTCTTC. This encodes CASSFGSGWTGTDMEQFF.

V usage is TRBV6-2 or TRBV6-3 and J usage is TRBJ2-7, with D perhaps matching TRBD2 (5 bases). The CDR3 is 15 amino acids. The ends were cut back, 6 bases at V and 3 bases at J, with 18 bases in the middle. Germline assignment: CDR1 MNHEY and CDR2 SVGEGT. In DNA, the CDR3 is TGTGCCAGCAGCCCGGTGGAGCGGAGATTCTACGAGCAGTACTTC. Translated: CASSPVERRFYEQYF.

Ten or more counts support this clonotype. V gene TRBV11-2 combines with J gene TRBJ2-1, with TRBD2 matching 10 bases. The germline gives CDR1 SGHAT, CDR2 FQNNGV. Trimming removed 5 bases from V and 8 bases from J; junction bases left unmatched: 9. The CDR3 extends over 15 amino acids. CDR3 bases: TGTGCCAGCAGCCCGGGCAGCGGGAGGGTCTATGAGCAGTTCTTC. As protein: CASSPGSGRVYEQFF.

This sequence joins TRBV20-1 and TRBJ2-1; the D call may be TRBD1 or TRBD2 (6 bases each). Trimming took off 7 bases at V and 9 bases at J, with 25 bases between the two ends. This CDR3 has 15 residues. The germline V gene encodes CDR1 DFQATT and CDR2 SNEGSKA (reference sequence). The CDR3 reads CSGGAGTLSGSEQFF. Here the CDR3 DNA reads TGCAGTGGGGGGGCCGGGACCTTAAGTGGTAGTGAGCAGTTCTTC.